Given below is one T cell receptor beta chain in context. The protocol was immunoSEQ multiplex PCR, while the TCRdb copy is restricted to in-frame clones and leaves out a portion. This sample has approximately 41,000 clones, with approximately 94% found just once. This specimen belongs to a study of T cell changes during pregnancy in multiple sclerosis. CDR1 is SGHRS, CDR2 YFSETQ, per germline. Unmatched junction bases numbered 8, after V lost 3 bases and J lost 5 bases. The CDR3 has 16 residues. Material: CD4+ T cells from peripheral blood mononuclear cells, obtained in the second trimester of pregnancy. The clonotype comes from a female donor with multiple sclerosis, enrolled in a pregnancy study. The rearrangement links TRBV5-1 to TRBJ2-2, with TRBD2 matching over 9 bases. The chain's CDR3 is CASSSGIAGVTGELFF. Here the CDR3 DNA reads TGCGCCAGCAGCTCCGGGATAGCGGGAGTAACCGGGGAGCTGTTTTTT.